The 17 T cell receptor beta chains below were found in one sample sequenced in a study of T cell responses to AZD1222 COVID-19 vaccine. Profiling relied on immunoSEQ multiplex PCR, and the TCRdb table lists in-frame clones only, not all of them. The sample shows under 85,000 clones, 70% to 90% of them seen only once. The sample in question was peripheral blood, obtained on day 0 of MenACWY control vaccination. All receptors come from an adult in good health.

The chain has TRBV19 and TRBJ1-2; D is unclear. Germline V CDR1 and CDR2: LNHDA, SQIVND (reference sequence). Trimming shortened V by 4 bases and J by 2 bases, and 14 bases separated the two germline ends. The CDR3 has 15 residues. The DNA of the CDR3 is TGTGCCAGTAGTAAGGAGGCACTAGGGAACTATGGCTACACCTTC. As protein: CASSKEALGNYGYTF.

The CDR3 region is CASSLGGSEAFF. The CDR3 DNA reads as TGTGCCAGCAGTTTAGGGGGGTCTGAAGCTTTCTTT. V is TRBV12-3 or TRBV12-4 and J is TRBJ1-1; D may be TRBD1 (5 bases). Trimming removed 1 base at V and 6 bases at J, with 6 bases between. The CDR3 extends over 12 amino acids.

This chain links TRBV6-5 with TRBJ2-7; D might be TRBD1 (6 bases). This CDR3 contains 15 residues. V was clipped by 2 bases and J by 1 base, with 12 bases between them. Per germline, CDR1 MNHEY and CDR2 SVGAGI. The CDR3 region has the DNA TGTGCCAGCAGTTACGTACAGGGTTCTTCCTACGAGCAGTACTTC. Protein: CASSYVQGSSYEQYF.

The genes are TRBV4-2 and TRBJ2-2; D remains ambiguous. This CDR3 has 16 residues. The V end was cut by 0 bases, the J end by 0 bases, with 8 bases between. The germline gives CDR1 LGHNA, CDR2 YNFKEQ. The CDR3 protein is CASSQDSPANTGELFF. The CDR3 DNA sequence: TGTGCCAGCAGCCAAGACTCCCCCGCGAACACCGGGGAGCTGTTTTTT.

This clone has more than one count but fewer than ten. The V and J genes are TRBV9 and TRBJ1-2; possible D gene TRBD1, 5 bases. Germline CDR1 reads SGDLS; CDR2 reads YYNGEE. The CDR3 contains 14 residues. Trimming shortened V by 6 bases and J by 1 base, and 13 bases separated the two germline ends. This CDR3 reads CASTSAGVNYGYTF. CDR3 coding DNA: TGTGCCAGCACCTCGGCGGGGGTTAACTATGGCTACACCTTC.

V and J are TRBV29-1 and TRBJ1-2; D perhaps matches TRBD1 (5 bases). V was pared by 0 bases and J by 4 bases, with 12 bases between. Germline CDR1 is SQVTM and CDR2 is ANQGSEA. This CDR3 region has 14 residues. The CDR3 loop is CSVEDIPGSYGYTF. CDR3 nucleotides: TGCAGCGTTGAAGATATCCCAGGGAGCTATGGCTACACCTTC.

This chain uses TRBV6-5 with TRBJ2-5; the D gene could be TRBD1 or TRBD2 (5 bases each). V lost 0 bases to trimming and J lost 3 bases, with 14 bases between them. CDR1 and CDR2 (germline): MNHEY, SVGAGI. The CDR3 has 16 residues. This chain's CDR3 is CASSYSWGFGEETQYF. The CDR3 DNA is TGTGCCAGCAGTTACTCCTGGGGGTTTGGGGAAGAGACCCAGTACTTC.

The V and J genes are TRBV3-1 (or the pseudogene TRBV3-2) and TRBJ1-1; TRBD1 aligns across 7 bases. Germline lookup yields CDR1 LGHDT and CDR2 YNNKEL (reference sequence). V dropped 4 bases and J dropped 1; count of bases not matched to a gene: 15. This CDR3 spans 18 amino acids. CDR3 bases: TGTGCCAGCAGCCCGAATCTCCGGGACAGCACAAAGAACACTGAAGCTTTCTTT. It specifies CASSPNLRDSTKNTEAFF.

The table lists this clone with a few counts. The chain combines TRBV7-9 with TRBJ2-6, with 10 nucleotides matching TRBD1. V trimming: 1 base; J trimming: 8 bases; junction bases outside the gene matches: 11. Germline V gene sequence: CDR1 SEHNR, CDR2 FQNEAQ (reference sequence). The CDR3 spans 18 residues. The CDR3 bases are TGTGCCAGCAGCTTAGTGGGACAGGGGCGTCCCGGGACCAACGTCCTGACTTTC. Translation gives CASSLVGQGRPGTNVLTF.

V is TRBV3-1 (or the pseudogene TRBV3-2) and J is TRBJ1-2; TRBD1 matches 8 bases. Germline values: CDR1 LGHDT, CDR2 YNNKEL (reference sequence). With V trimmed by 5 bases and J by 9 bases, 8 bases remained unmatched. The CDR3 consists of 13 residues. The CDR3 DNA is TGTGCCAGCAGCACGCGACAGGGGTATAGCTACACCTTC. This encodes CASSTRQGYSYTF.

The chain is built from TRBV28 and TRBJ1-2, with TRBD1 identical over 7 bases. J was trimmed by 2 bases and V by 4 bases; bases with no gene match: 7. The CDR3 has 15 amino acids. Germline V gives CDR1 MDHEN, CDR2 SYDVKM. This chain's CDR3 is CASSSTPRGNYGYTF. CDR3 DNA sequence: TGTGCCAGCAGTTCCACCCCCAGGGGGAACTATGGCTACACCTTC.

This chain uses TRBV6-5 with TRBJ2-3; possibly TRBD1 or TRBD2 for D (6 bases each). The CDR3 consists of 13 residues. V dropped 6 bases and J dropped 9 bases, with 16 bases sitting between them. Germline V lookup: CDR1 MNHEY, CDR2 SVGAGI. The CDR3 DNA sequence: TGTGCCAGCAGCCGCGAGGGGGGAGGCACGCAGTATTTT. Its protein product is CASSREGGGTQYF.

The genes are TRBV5-4 and TRBJ2-1; the match to TRBD2 covers 8 bases. The CDR3 totals 14 residues. The germline V gene has CDR1 SGHNT and CDR2 YYREEE (reference sequence). V lost 4 bases, J lost 4 bases, and 4 bases stayed unmatched. The CDR3 sequence: CASSPIAGYNEQFF. CDR3 nucleotide sequence: TGTGCCAGCAGCCCCATAGCGGGGTACAATGAGCAGTTCTTC.

The gene calls are TRBV27 and TRBJ1-2; D remains unclear. The length of the CDR3 is 16 residues. Trimming removed 4 bases from V and 0 bases from J, with 15 bases in between. Looked up from germline, CDR1 is MNHEY and CDR2 is SMNVEV (reference sequence). The CDR3 loop reads CASSSGIKVANYGYTF. CDR3 nucleotides: TGTGCCAGCAGTTCCGGAATCAAGGTAGCTAACTATGGCTACACCTTC.

The V call is TRBV5-4, the J call TRBJ2-6; D gene unclear. CDR1 SGHNT and CDR2 YYREEE come from the germline V gene (reference sequence). The CDR3 consists of 15 residues. The V end lost 2 bases, the J end lost 1 base, and 7 bases lay between the germline ends. The CDR3 sequence is CASSFRVSGANVLTF. The CDR3 DNA sequence: TGTGCCAGCAGCTTCAGAGTTTCTGGGGCCAACGTCCTGACTTTC.

J is TRBJ1-5 and V is TRBV9; D is undetermined. This CDR3 has 15 residues. The V and J ends lost 4 bases and 7 bases respectively, with 18 bases between them. The germline CDR1 and CDR2 sequences are SGDLS and YYNGEE. This chain's CDR3 is CASSPHPDEDQPQHF. In nucleotides, the CDR3 is TGTGCCAGCAGCCCTCACCCCGATGAAGACCAGCCCCAGCATTTT.

The chain links TRBV5-1 to TRBJ1-1; TRBD1 is a possible D gene (5 bases). CDR3 size: 14 residues. Germline lookup yields CDR1 SGHRS and CDR2 YFSETQ. The V and J ends lost 4 bases and 4 bases respectively, with 14 bases between them. The DNA of the CDR3 is TGCGCCAGCAGCGGGGAGGGAAGGGGCACTGAAGCTTTCTTT. Translating it yields CASSGEGRGTEAFF.